This T cell receptor beta chain was sequenced in a study of technical replicates of blood from several donors. CDR3 size: 18 residues. V gave up 1 base and J gave up 1 base, with 19 bases separating them. Germline assignment: CDR1 SEHNR and CDR2 FQNEAQ (reference sequence). Data came from immunoSEQ multiplex PCR; TCRdb stores just in-frame clones and leaves some out. Here the sample spans 68,000 or so clones, about 91% being singletons. The sequence was collected from a human donor in good health. V and J are TRBV7-9 and TRBJ1-2; D uncertain. Specimen: T cells isolated from PBMCs. CDR3 nucleotides: TGTGCCAGCAGCTTAGATCAAACGGGGAGAGTGAATAACTATGGCTACACCTTC. Its translation is CASSLDQTGRVNNYGYTF.